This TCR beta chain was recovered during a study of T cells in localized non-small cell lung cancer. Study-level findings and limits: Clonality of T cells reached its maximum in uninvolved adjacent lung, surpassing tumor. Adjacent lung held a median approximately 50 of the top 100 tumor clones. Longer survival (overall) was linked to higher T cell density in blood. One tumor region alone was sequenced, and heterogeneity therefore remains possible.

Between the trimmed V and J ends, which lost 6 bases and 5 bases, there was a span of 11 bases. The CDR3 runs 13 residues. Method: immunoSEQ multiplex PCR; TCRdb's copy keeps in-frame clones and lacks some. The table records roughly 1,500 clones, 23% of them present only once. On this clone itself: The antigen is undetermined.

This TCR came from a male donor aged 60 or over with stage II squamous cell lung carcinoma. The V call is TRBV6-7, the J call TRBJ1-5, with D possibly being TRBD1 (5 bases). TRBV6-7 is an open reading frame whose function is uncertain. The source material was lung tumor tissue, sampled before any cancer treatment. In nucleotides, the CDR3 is TGTGCCAGCAGCCCCGGGACGCATCAGCCCCAGCATTTT. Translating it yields CASSPGTHQPQHF.